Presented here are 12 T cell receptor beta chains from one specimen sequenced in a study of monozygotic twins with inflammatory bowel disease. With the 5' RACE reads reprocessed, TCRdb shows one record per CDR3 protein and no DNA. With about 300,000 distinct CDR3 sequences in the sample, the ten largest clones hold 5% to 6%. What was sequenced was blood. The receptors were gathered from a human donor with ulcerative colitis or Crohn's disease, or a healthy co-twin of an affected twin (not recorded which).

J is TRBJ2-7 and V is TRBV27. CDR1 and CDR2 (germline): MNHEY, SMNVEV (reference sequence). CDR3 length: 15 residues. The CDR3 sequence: CASTQRAGIPYEQYF.

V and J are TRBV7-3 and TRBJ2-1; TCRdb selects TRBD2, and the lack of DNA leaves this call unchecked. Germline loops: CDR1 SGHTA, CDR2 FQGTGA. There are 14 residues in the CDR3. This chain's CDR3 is CASSWTSGDNEQFF.

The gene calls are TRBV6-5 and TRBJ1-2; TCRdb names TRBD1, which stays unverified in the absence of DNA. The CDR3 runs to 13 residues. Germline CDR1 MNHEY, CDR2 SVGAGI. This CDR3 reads CASSPVANYGYTF.

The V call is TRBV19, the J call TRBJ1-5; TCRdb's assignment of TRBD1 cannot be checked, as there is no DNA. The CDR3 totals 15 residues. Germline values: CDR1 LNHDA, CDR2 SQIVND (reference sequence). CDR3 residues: CASRDLGTGDQPQHF. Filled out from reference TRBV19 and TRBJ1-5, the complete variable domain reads DGGITQSPKYLFRKEGQNVTLSCEQNLNHDAMYWYRQDPGQGLRLIYYSQIVNDFQKGDIAEGYSVSREKKESFPLTVTSAQKNPTAFYLCASRDLGTGDQPQHFGDGTRLSIL.

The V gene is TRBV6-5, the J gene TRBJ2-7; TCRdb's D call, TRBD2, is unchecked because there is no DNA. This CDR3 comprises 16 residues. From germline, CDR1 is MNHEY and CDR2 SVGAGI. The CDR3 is CASSYSRGGAVHEQYF.

CDR3 amino acids: CASSPWVGSGGYTF. V usage is TRBV27 and J usage is TRBJ1-2. This CDR3 spans 14 amino acids. Germline V lookup: CDR1 MNHEY, CDR2 SMNVEV (reference sequence).

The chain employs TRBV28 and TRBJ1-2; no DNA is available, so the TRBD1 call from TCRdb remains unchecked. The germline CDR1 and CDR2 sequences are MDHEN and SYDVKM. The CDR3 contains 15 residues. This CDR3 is CASSFPRGLHYGYTF.

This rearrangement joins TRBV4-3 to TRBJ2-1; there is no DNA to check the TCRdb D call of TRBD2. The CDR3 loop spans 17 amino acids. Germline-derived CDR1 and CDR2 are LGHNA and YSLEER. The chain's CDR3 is CASSRSTGAGGTYEQFF.

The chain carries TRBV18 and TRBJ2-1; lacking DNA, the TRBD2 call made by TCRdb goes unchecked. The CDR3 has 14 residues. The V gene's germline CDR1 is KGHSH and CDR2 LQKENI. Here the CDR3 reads CASSPRTSHNEQFF. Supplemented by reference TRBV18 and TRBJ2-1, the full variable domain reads NAGVMQNPRHLVRRRGQEARLRCSPMKGHSHVYWYRQLPEEGLKFMVYLQKENIIDESGMPKERFSAEFPKEGPSILRIQQVVRGDSAAYFCASSPRTSHNEQFFGPGTRLTVL.

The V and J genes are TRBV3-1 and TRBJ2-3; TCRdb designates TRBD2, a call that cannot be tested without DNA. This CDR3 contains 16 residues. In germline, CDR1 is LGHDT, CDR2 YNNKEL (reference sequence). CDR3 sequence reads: CASSQTLAGGGDTQYF.

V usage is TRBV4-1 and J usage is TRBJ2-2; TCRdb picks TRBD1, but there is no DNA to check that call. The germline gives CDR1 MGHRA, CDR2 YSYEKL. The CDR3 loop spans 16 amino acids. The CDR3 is CASSQQGQGSTGELFF.

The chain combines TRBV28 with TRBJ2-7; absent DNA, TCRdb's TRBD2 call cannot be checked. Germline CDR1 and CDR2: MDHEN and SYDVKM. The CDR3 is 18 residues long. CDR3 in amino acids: CASSLRDAGGPSNYEQYF.